This TCR beta chain was captured by sequencing in a study of Ad26.COV2.S vaccination and SARS-CoV-2 variants. Background on the study: Once or twice, 56 days apart, Ad26.COV2.S was delivered intramuscularly.

Profiling relied on immunoSEQ multiplex PCR, and the TCRdb table lists in-frame clones only, not all of them. The sample has around 450,000 clones, 70% to 90% seen once. Treatment specified: 15 to 20 received Ad26.COV2.S at low or high dose, single or two shots; about 5 received placebo; per-sample allocation not given. Sampling took place 63 days after the first vaccine or placebo injection. Study-level results: Marked by substantial breadth, spike-specific CD8+ and CD4+ T cell responses were reportedly seen after vaccination.

CDR3 length: 20 amino acids. Looked up from germline, CDR1 is LNHDA and CDR2 is SQIVND (reference sequence). V gave up 0 bases and J gave up 6 bases; unmatched junction bases: 20. Remarks on this clone: Its target is unknown.

The V and J genes are TRBV19 and TRBJ2-1, with 7 bases lining up with TRBD2. This receptor was taken from a person aged 18-65 years who received the Ad26.COV2.S COVID-19 vaccine or a placebo. The starting material was peripheral blood, obtained in a trial of Ad26.COV2.S vaccine versus placebo. The CDR3 bases are TGTGCCAGTAGTATAGATCAGACGGGGCGGGAGTTCCCCCCGGGCAATGAGCAGTTCTTC. Protein product: CASSIDQTGREFPPGNEQFF.